This TCR beta chain was identified during a study of blood T cells in healthy people across ages. CDR3 length: 14 amino acids. CDR1 ENHRY and CDR2 SYGVKD come from the germline V gene. Trimming took off 6 bases at V and 0 bases at J, with 11 bases between the two ends. A sample-barcoded 5' primer and a J-beta primer mix were used in a second PCR of about 6 to 11 cycles. TCRdb re-analysed the 5' RACE reads in MiXCR, keeping a single row per CDR3 protein. There are some 730,000 distinct CDR3 sequences in the sample; about 20% occur only once, and about 22% lies in the top ten. The chain is built from TRBV10-3 and TRBJ1-2; D is uncertain. The sequence was obtained from a man between 65 and 85 years old in good health. Sequencing was performed on blood. CDR3 nucleotides: TGTGCCATCAGGGACCAGTTAGCTAACTATGGCTACACCTTC. Translation gives CAIRDQLANYGYTF.